The 27 T cell receptor beta chains below come from one sample, sequenced in a study of shared clonotypes between healthy human individuals. Data came from immunoSEQ multiplex PCR; TCRdb stores just in-frame clones and leaves some out. The sample yields around 980,000 clones, about four fifths seen once. The sample taken for sequencing was memory CD4+ T cells from PBMCs. Subset noted: CD45RA-negative fraction. These receptors were taken from a man aged 18 to 30 in good health. Some clones in this sample may be carry-over from other donors' samples.

This chain uses TRBV5-4 with TRBJ2-7, with 7 nucleotides matching TRBD1. V shed 4 bases and J 0 bases; nucleotides not matched to a gene: 7. This CDR3 region has 15 residues. The germline V gene has CDR1 SGHNT and CDR2 YYREEE (reference sequence). This chain's CDR3 is CASSAGTASSYEQYF. The CDR3 DNA is TGTGCCAGCAGCGCCGGGACAGCGAGCTCCTACGAGCAGTACTTC. The whole variable domain, filled in from reference TRBV5-4 and TRBJ2-7, reads ETGVTQSPTHLIKTRGQQVTLRCSSQSGHNTVSWYQQALGQGPQFIFQYYREEENGRGNFPPRFSGLQFPNYSSELNVNALELDDSALYLCASSAGTASSYEQYFGPGTRLTVT.

The rearrangement uses TRBV9 and TRBJ1-1; a weak D match, TRBD1 (6 bases). The CDR3 length is 13 residues. From germline, CDR1 is SGDLS and CDR2 YYNGEE. Trimming pared 1 base from V and 5 bases from J, leaving 9 bases between. The CDR3 nucleotides read TGTGCCAGCAGCGTACAACAGGGAACTGAAGCTTTCTTT. Translating gives CASSVQQGTEAFF.

The chain has TRBV7-2 and TRBJ1-5; 10 bases are shared with TRBD1. Per germline, CDR1 SGHTA and CDR2 FQGNSA. V was pared by 5 bases and J by 2 bases, with 3 bases of the junction left unmatched. The CDR3 extends over 15 amino acids. DNA of the CDR3: TGTGCCAGCAGCCGGGACAGGGGAGGCAATCAGCCCCAGCATTTT. It codes for CASSRDRGGNQPQHF. Filled out from reference TRBV7-2 and TRBJ1-5, the complete variable domain reads GAGVSQSPSNKVTEKGKDVELRCDPISGHTALYWYRQSLGQGLEFLIYFQGNSAPDKSGLPSDRFSAERTGGSVSTLTIQRTQQEDSAVYLCASSRDRGGNQPQHFGDGTRLSIL.

V is TRBV9 and J is TRBJ2-5; D not resolved. Germline CDR1 is SGDLS and CDR2 is YYNGEE. The CDR3 runs 13 residues. V was clipped by 1 base and J by 5 bases, with 9 bases between them. For the CDR3, the DNA is TGTGCCAGCAGCGTAAACACACGGGAGACCCAGTACTTC. It translates to CASSVNTRETQYF.

The rearrangement joins TRBV5-1 to TRBJ2-3; 12 bases agree with TRBD2. Germline assignment: CDR1 SGHRS and CDR2 YFSETQ. After removal of 5 bases from V and 1 base from J, the junction contained 14 bases not matched to a gene. CDR3 length: 19 residues. The CDR3 reads CASRQRLAGEGWGTDTQYF. Written as DNA, the CDR3 is TGCGCCAGCAGACAGAGACTAGCGGGAGAAGGGTGGGGCACAGATACGCAGTATTTT.

The chain combines TRBV29-1 with TRBJ2-6; no definite D call. The CDR3 is 14 amino acids. CDR1 SQVTM and CDR2 ANQGSEA come from the germline V gene. V was shortened by 1 base and J by 4 bases, with 8 bases between the two germline ends. CDR3 nucleotides: TGCAGCGTTGAAGCCCCGCCGGGGGCCAACGTCCTGACTTTC. Translating it yields CSVEAPPGANVLTF.

The chain is built from TRBV5-8 and TRBJ1-4; TRBD1 is a possible D gene (5 bases). This CDR3 has 14 residues. Trimming took 3 bases from V and 6 from J, leaving 12 bases between them. Germline V gene lookup returns CDR1 SGHTS and CDR2 YDEGEE. CDR3 protein: CASSYQTVDEKLFF. The CDR3 DNA reads as TGTGCCAGCAGCTACCAGACAGTAGATGAAAAACTGTTTTTT.

The chain links TRBV28 to TRBJ1-2; no definite D call. Germline CDR1 reads MDHEN; CDR2 reads SYDVKM. The CDR3 sequence is 12 residues long. V was cut by 4 bases and J by 9 bases, with 12 bases left in between. The CDR3: CASSSSLGSYTF. CDR3 nucleotides: TGTGCCAGCAGTTCCTCCCTGGGTAGCTACACCTTC.

The chain carries TRBV2 and TRBJ1-5, with TRBD1 matching over 9 bases. The germline V gene has CDR1 SNHLY and CDR2 FYNNEI. Trimming at V came to 6 bases and at J to 2 bases, leaving 11 bases not matched to a gene. The CDR3 loop spans 17 amino acids. DNA for the CDR3: TGTGCCAGCAGAGATAGACAGGGGGAGAGGGGCAATCAGCCCCAGCATTTT. Its protein product is CASRDRQGERGNQPQHF.

V is TRBV2 and J is TRBJ2-1; possibly TRBD1 or TRBD2 for D (6 bases each). The CDR3 extends over 15 amino acids. V lost 8 bases and J 0 bases, leaving 14 bases between the germline ends. Germline CDR1 and CDR2: SNHLY and FYNNEI. This CDR3 reads CASGGDTSSYNEQFF. Here the CDR3 DNA reads TGTGCCAGCGGAGGGGACACGAGCTCCTACAATGAGCAGTTCTTC.

This chain joins TRBV7-3 and TRBJ2-1; maybe TRBD1 (5 bases). CDR1 is SGHTA and CDR2 is FQGTGA in the germline V gene. CDR3 size: 14 residues. V dropped 0 bases and J dropped 5 bases, with 8 bases sitting between them. The CDR3 is CASSLTKGHNEQFF. DNA of the CDR3: TGTGCCAGCAGCTTAACGAAGGGGCACAATGAGCAGTTCTTC.

The chain combines TRBV15 with TRBJ2-7; 9 bases fit TRBD1. V was clipped by 0 bases and J by 3 bases; unmatched bases: 3. From germline, CDR1 is LNHNV and CDR2 YYDKDF (reference sequence). This CDR3 spans 15 amino acids. The CDR3 DNA sequence: TGTGCCACCAGCAGAGATCCGGGACAGGGCTACGAGCAGTACTTC. It translates to CATSRDPGQGYEQYF.

This rearrangement joins TRBV7-6 to TRBJ1-2, with a tentative D call TRBD1 (5 bases). Germline loops: CDR1 SGHVS, CDR2 FNYEAQ. Trimming removed 5 bases from V and 3 bases from J, with 10 bases in between. This CDR3 comprises 13 residues. The CDR3 nucleotides are TGTGCCAGCAGCGCCGACAGAGACTATGGCTACACCTTC. This sequence encodes CASSADRDYGYTF.

CDR3: CSVGPRSLYEQYF. CDR3 DNA: TGCAGCGTTGGTCCCAGGTCCCTCTACGAGCAGTACTTC. The V call is TRBV29-1, the J call TRBJ2-7; D is uncertain. The CDR3 sequence is 13 residues long. V lost 4 bases to trimming and J lost 3 bases, with 13 bases between them. CDR1 SQVTM and CDR2 ANQGSEA come from the germline V gene.

V usage is TRBV5-4 and J usage is TRBJ2-3, with TRBD2 identical over 11 bases. V lost 9 bases and J lost 2; bases outside the gene matches: 2. The V gene's germline CDR1 is SGHNT and CDR2 YYREEE (reference sequence). The CDR3 sequence is 13 residues long. CDR3 nucleotide sequence: TGTGCCATGGGACTAGCGGCCACAGATACGCAGTATTTT. The encoded protein is CAMGLAATDTQYF.

For this clone: A much larger clone differs by one base, so this may be a read error. The same CDR3 also results from other DNA sequences found in this sample. J is TRBJ1-2 and V is TRBV7-2; maybe TRBD1 (6 bases). The V end lost 5 bases, the J end lost 2 bases, and 9 bases lay between the germline ends. CDR3 length: 13 amino acids. Germline values: CDR1 SGHTA, CDR2 FQGNSA. This CDR3 is CASSQDRNYGYTF. The CDR3 coding sequence is TGTGCCAGCAGCCAGGACAGAAACTATGGCTACACCTTC.

The chain combines TRBV9 with TRBJ1-5; D is ambiguous. CDR1 is SGDLS, CDR2 YYNGEE, per germline. This CDR3 is 14 amino acids long. V was trimmed by 4 bases and J by 12 bases, leaving 20 bases between them. The CDR3 reads CASSPRFDVWDQHF. CDR3 sequence (DNA): TGTGCCAGCAGCCCCCGGTTTGATGTATGGGACCAGCATTTT.

This rearrangement joins TRBV6-5 to TRBJ1-1, with D possibly TRBD1 on 6 matching bases. This CDR3 comprises 13 residues. Germline CDR1 MNHEY, CDR2 SVGAGI. The V gene lost 2 bases and the J gene lost 5 bases, with 9 bases spanning the gap. This chain's CDR3 is CASSYPGTTEAFF. CDR3 nucleotide sequence: TGTGCCAGCAGTTACCCGGGGACAACTGAAGCTTTCTTT.

This clone was observed a handful of times. This chain uses TRBV5-1 with TRBJ2-5; D perhaps matches TRBD2 (6 bases). This CDR3 contains 16 residues. From germline, CDR1 is SGHRS and CDR2 YFSETQ. Between the trimmed V and J ends, which lost 4 bases and 5 bases, there was a span of 21 bases. This CDR3 reads CASSGGRGSPTETQYF. CDR3 coding DNA: TGCGCCAGCAGCGGGGGACGGGGGTCGCCCACCGAGACCCAGTACTTC.

The CDR3 DNA reads TGTGCCAGCAGTTTATTGGCTAACTATGGCTACACCTTC. It yields the protein CASSLLANYGYTF. The gene calls are TRBV28 and TRBJ1-2; D unclear. The CDR3 loop spans 13 amino acids. Trimming cost V 1 base and J 0 bases, with 3 bases left between them. Germline loops: CDR1 MDHEN, CDR2 SYDVKM.

This rearrangement joins TRBV19 to TRBJ2-2; D may be TRBD2 (5 bases). Trimming shortened V by 4 bases and J by 5 bases, and 11 bases separated the two germline ends. CDR3 length: 14 residues. CDR1 and CDR2 (germline): LNHDA, SQIVND (reference sequence). The CDR3 here is CASSRERLTGELFF. The CDR3 bases are TGTGCCAGTAGTAGGGAGAGACTAACCGGGGAGCTGTTTTTT.

This chain links TRBV4-2 with TRBJ2-5, with D perhaps matching TRBD2 (6 bases). The CDR3 is 16 residues long. Germline CDR1 reads LGHNA; CDR2 reads YNFKEQ. Trimming removed 4 bases from V and 1 base from J, with 16 bases in between. In DNA, the CDR3 is TGTGCCAGCAGCCCCCACGGAGGGAAGACCCAAGAGACCCAGTACTTC. Translated: CASSPHGGKTQETQYF.

The chain has TRBV28 and TRBJ1-2; maybe TRBD1 (5 bases). V was trimmed by 8 bases and J by 8 bases, leaving 15 bases between them. Germline V gene lookup returns CDR1 MDHEN and CDR2 SYDVKM. The CDR3 is 12 residues long. As DNA, the CDR3 is TGTGCCAGCTCATCTAGGGGAGAGGGCTACACCTTC. Protein sequence: CASSSRGEGYTF.

This clone was counted only a few times. The chain employs TRBV5-5 and TRBJ2-3; D is perhaps TRBD2 (6 bases). CDR1 is SGHKS and CDR2 is YYEKEE in the germline V gene (reference sequence). This CDR3 is 15 amino acids long. V gave up 0 bases and J gave up 5 bases, with 13 bases separating them. The DNA of the CDR3 is TGTGCCAGCAGCTTGGTTGGGGGGTTGCTAGATACGCAGTATTTT. Its protein is CASSLVGGLLDTQYF.

Notes on this clone: Other DNA sequences in this sample translate to the same CDR3. The J gene is TRBJ2-5, the V gene TRBV20-1; tentative D call: TRBD2 (6 bases). CDR3 length: 10 residues. Trimming pared 5 bases from V and 5 bases from J, leaving 6 bases between. Germline assignment: CDR1 DFQATT and CDR2 SNEGSKA (reference sequence). CDR3 in amino acids: CSAGRETQYF. CDR3 DNA sequence: TGCAGTGCTGGGAGGGAGACCCAGTACTTC.

V is TRBV7-9 and J is TRBJ2-7; TRBD2 might be the D (5 bases). This CDR3 has 14 residues. Trimming shortened V by 7 bases and J by 1 base, and 14 bases separated the two germline ends. Germline V gene data show CDR1 as SEHNR and CDR2 as FQNEAQ (reference sequence). The CDR3 nucleotides read TGTGCCAGCACCTTGGAGCGGAATTCCTACGAGCAGTACTTC. Amino acid sequence: CASTLERNSYEQYF. Full variable domain (rest looked up from reference TRBV7-9 and TRBJ2-7): DTGVSQNPRHKITKRGQNVTFRCDPISEHNRLYWYRQTLGQGPEFLTYFQNEAQLEKSRLLSDRFSAERPKGSFSTLEIQRTEQGDSAMYLCASTLERNSYEQYFGPGTRLTVT.

J is TRBJ2-7 and V is TRBV28, with 13 bases lining up with TRBD2. Germline loops: CDR1 MDHEN, CDR2 SYDVKM. CDR3 length: 15 amino acids. Trimming took 6 bases from V and 7 from J; bases not matched to a gene: 9. The CDR3 sequence is CASSSGLAGLGEQYF. The DNA of the CDR3 is TGTGCCAGCAGCTCGGGACTAGCGGGGCTGGGTGAGCAGTACTTC.